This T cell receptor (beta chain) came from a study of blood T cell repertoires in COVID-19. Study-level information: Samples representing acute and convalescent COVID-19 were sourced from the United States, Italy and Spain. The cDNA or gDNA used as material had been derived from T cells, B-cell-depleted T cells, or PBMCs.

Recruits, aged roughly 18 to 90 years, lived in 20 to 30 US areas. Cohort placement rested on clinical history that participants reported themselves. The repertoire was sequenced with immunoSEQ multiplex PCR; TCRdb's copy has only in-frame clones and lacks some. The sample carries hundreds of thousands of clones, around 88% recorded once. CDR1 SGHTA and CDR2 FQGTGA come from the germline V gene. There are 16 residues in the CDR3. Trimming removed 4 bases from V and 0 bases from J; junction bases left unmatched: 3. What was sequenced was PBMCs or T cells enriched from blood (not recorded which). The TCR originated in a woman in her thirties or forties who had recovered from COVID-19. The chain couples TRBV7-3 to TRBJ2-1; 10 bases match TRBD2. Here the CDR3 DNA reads TGTGCCAGCAGCTACGGACTAGCGGCCTCCTACAATGAGCAGTTCTTC. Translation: CASSYGLAASYNEQFF.